The T cell receptor (beta chain) under discussion was sequenced for a study of T cell changes during pregnancy in multiple sclerosis. The protocol was immunoSEQ multiplex PCR, while the TCRdb copy is restricted to in-frame clones and leaves out a portion. The table lists tens of thousands of clones, 75% to 90% of them singletons, with roughly 0.54% in the top ten. Specimen: CD4+ T cells from peripheral blood mononuclear cells, collected in the first trimester of pregnancy. The source is a female donor with multiple sclerosis, enrolled in a pregnancy study.

CDR3 nucleotide sequence: TGTGCCAGCAGTATGACAGGGGGGGAAGAAAAACTGTTTTTT. It translates to CASSMTGGEEKLFF. The gene calls are TRBV5-4 and TRBJ1-4, with 9 bases that match TRBD1. The CDR3 sequence is 14 residues long. CDR1 is SGHNT, CDR2 YYREEE, per germline (reference sequence). V lost 5 bases to trimming and J lost 8 bases; unmatched junction nucleotides: 7. The full variable domain, completed using reference TRBV5-4 and TRBJ1-4, is ETGVTQSPTHLIKTRGQQVTLRCSSQSGHNTVSWYQQALGQGPQFIFQYYREEENGRGNFPPRFSGLQFPNYSSELNVNALELDDSALYLCASSMTGGEEKLFFGSGTQLSVL.